This T cell receptor (beta chain) was found in a study of post-analysis software for immune sequencing data. Notes on the study in general: In patients, 4 to 6 TRBV segments were more frequent than in controls, with TRBV5-6, TRBV5-1 and TRBV20-1 among them. Samples made in the same batch grouped tightly together by F measure.

This clonotype was detected only a few times. Antigen specificity is unknown. Carried by the TCR beta cDNA libraries were unique molecular identifiers. The yield from roughly 1 to 10 million T cells was 500,000 or so cDNA molecules in total. TCRdb re-called the PCR reads through MiXCR, storing one row per CDR3 protein. This sample carries 150,000 to 200,000 distinct CDR3 sequences, 35% to 40% of them seen once, and the ten largest clones take over 25%. This CDR3 has 12 amino acids. In germline, CDR1 is LGHNA, CDR2 YNFKEQ. Between the trimmed V and J ends, which lost 4 bases and 10 bases, there was a span of 11 bases.

This TCR derives from a girl aged 5-17 years with multiple sclerosis. The sample was blood, taken after autologous hematopoietic stem cell transplantation. This chain links TRBV4-2 with TRBJ2-1, with D unclear. For the CDR3, the DNA is TGTGCCAGCAGCCTAGGACCAGGCGAGCAGTTCTTC. It is translated as CASSLGPGEQFF.